Listed here are 5 T cell receptor beta chains from one sample, sequenced in a study of vaccination and CD4 T cells after COVID-19. The assay that was used to sequence DNA from cultured CD4+ T cells was the Oncomine TCR Beta short-read assay. TCRdb re-analysed the PCR reads in MiXCR, keeping a single row per CDR3 protein. The sample shows 3,800 or so distinct CDR3 sequences, 38% of them seen only once. Their recognized antigens are unknown. Noted treatment: approximately 10-day PBMC culture with coronavirus spike peptide pools or control peptides (ViraFEST assay). Sequenced sample: CD4+ T cells from blood, cultured in vitro. These receptors came from a human donor who had recovered from COVID-19.

The V gene is TRBV27, the J gene TRBJ2-1; TRBD2 aligns across 7 bases. After removal of 8 bases from V and 1 base from J, the junction contained 17 bases not matched to a gene. This CDR3 has 18 residues. Germline V lookup: CDR1 MNHEY, CDR2 SMNVEV (reference sequence). CDR3 loop: CASRILAVTRGSYNEQFF. The CDR3 region has the DNA TGTGCCAGCCGAATCCTAGCGGTAACAAGGGGATCCTACAATGAGCAGTTCTTC.

This clonotype rates as hyperexpanded. The rearrangement links TRBV20-1 to TRBJ2-3; the D is unclear. In germline, CDR1 is DFQATT, CDR2 SNEGSKA (reference sequence). V was shortened by 3 bases and J by 3 bases, with 16 bases between the two germline ends. This CDR3 has 15 residues. As DNA, the CDR3 is TGCAGTGCTAGGCCCCCCCGCCATCCGACAGATACGCAGTATTTT. This sequence encodes CSARPPRHPTDTQYF.

This clonotype showed up just a few times. The chain carries TRBV6-5 and TRBJ2-7, with 8 bases fitting TRBD1. The CDR3 sequence is 15 residues long. V shed 0 bases, J shed 3 bases, and the junction held 4 bases outside the gene matches. Germline values: CDR1 MNHEY, CDR2 SVGAGI. CDR3 amino acids: CASSYSSGGIYEQYF. In DNA, the CDR3 is TGTGCCAGCAGTTACTCGTCAGGGGGCATCTACGAGCAGTACTTC.

This clonotype appeared a few times. The V gene is TRBV10-3, the J gene TRBJ1-2; the match to TRBD1 covers 10 bases. This CDR3 region has 16 residues. V lost 2 bases, J lost 3 bases, and 6 bases stayed unmatched. Looked up from germline, CDR1 is ENHRY and CDR2 is SYGVKD. As DNA, the CDR3 is TGTGCCATCAGTGAGGGAGGGGACAGGGGAGACTATGGCTACACCTTC. It is translated as CAISEGGDRGDYGYTF.

There are a few counts of this clonotype. The genes are TRBV6-1 and TRBJ1-2, with D maybe TRBD1 (6 bases). The V gene's germline CDR1 is MNHNS and CDR2 SASEGT. V was pared by 6 bases and J by 5 bases, with 25 bases between. This CDR3 region has 17 residues. Here the CDR3 reads CASSSRGTPLLNYGYTF. In nucleotides, the CDR3 is TGTGCCAGCAGCTCTCGGGGGACACCACTGTTAAATTATGGCTACACCTTC.